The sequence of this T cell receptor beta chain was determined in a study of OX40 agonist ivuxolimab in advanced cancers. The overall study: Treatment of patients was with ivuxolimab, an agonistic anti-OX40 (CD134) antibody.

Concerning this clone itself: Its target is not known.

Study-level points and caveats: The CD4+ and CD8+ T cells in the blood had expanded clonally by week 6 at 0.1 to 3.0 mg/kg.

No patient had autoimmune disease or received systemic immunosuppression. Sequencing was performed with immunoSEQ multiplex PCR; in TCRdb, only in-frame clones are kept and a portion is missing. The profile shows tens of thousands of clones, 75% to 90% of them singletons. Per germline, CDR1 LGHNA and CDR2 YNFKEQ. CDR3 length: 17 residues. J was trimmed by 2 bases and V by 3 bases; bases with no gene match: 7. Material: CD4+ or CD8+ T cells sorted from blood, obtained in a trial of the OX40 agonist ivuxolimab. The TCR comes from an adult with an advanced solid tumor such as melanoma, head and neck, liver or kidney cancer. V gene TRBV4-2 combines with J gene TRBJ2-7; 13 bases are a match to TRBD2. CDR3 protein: CASSHPGTSGITYEQYF. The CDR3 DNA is TGTGCCAGCAGCCATCCAGGGACTAGCGGGATTACCTACGAGCAGTACTTC.